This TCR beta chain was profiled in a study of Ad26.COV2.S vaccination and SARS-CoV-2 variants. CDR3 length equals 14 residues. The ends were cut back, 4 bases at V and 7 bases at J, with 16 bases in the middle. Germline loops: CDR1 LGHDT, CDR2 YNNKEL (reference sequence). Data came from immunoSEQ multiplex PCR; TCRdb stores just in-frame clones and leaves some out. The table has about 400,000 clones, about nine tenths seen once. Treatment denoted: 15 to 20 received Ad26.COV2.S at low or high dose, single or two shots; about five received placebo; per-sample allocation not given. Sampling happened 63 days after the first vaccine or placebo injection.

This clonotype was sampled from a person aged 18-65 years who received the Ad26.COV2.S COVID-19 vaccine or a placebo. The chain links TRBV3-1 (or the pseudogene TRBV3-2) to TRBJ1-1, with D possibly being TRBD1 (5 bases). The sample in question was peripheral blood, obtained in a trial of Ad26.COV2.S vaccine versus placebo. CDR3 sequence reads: CASSPRGGLNEAFF. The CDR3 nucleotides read TGTGCCAGCAGCCCGAGGGGAGGGCTAAATGAAGCTTTCTTT.